These 18 T cell receptor beta chains came from one sample sequenced in a study of T-cell reconstitution after alpha-beta-depleted transplantation in children. A TCRbeta library incorporating unique molecular identifiers was prepared. TCRdb re-derived calls from the PCR reads in MiXCR, one entry per CDR3 protein. The repertoire includes 250,000 or so distinct CDR3 sequences, more than 20% of them detected once, and about 5% sits in the top ten. The sequencing used PBMCs, mostly from graft donor cells, collected 360 days after TCRalphabeta/CD19-depleted stem cell transplant. These TCRs come from a female patient aged 2-9 years who had a stem cell transplant for congenital amegakaryocytic thrombocytopenia, so the T cells may come from the graft donor.

The V call is TRBV6-5, the J call TRBJ1-1; D gene unclear. This CDR3 has 17 amino acids. The V gene lost 2 bases and the J gene lost 0 bases, with 16 bases spanning the gap. The germline CDR1 and CDR2 sequences are MNHEY and SVGAGI. CDR3 nucleotide sequence: TGTGCCAGCAGTTACGGCGACAACCGTGTAATGAACACTGAAGCTTTCTTT. Amino acids: CASSYGDNRVMNTEAFF.

This clonotype was observed a few times. The chain recombines TRBV3-1 with TRBJ2-5, with D perhaps matching TRBD2 (5 bases). The CDR3 extends over 15 amino acids. The germline gives CDR1 LGHDT, CDR2 YNNKEL (reference sequence). The V gene lost 2 bases and the J gene lost 2 bases, with 12 bases spanning the gap. The CDR3 DNA reads TGTGCCAGCAGCCAACAAGCTAGCCGACAAGAGACCCAGTACTTC. Translating gives CASSQQASRQETQYF.

J is TRBJ2-1 and V is TRBV3-1; the D is unclear. Germline CDR1 LGHDT, CDR2 YNNKEL (reference sequence). Trimming took off 3 bases at V and 9 bases at J, with 6 bases between the two ends. The CDR3 spans 11 residues. CDR3 sequence (DNA): TGTGCCAGCAGCCACGAGATTGAGCAGTTCTTC. Protein product: CASSHEIEQFF.

This clonotype was seen a handful of times. V and J are TRBV27 and TRBJ2-1; D ambiguous. The CDR3 length is 11 residues. Germline V lookup: CDR1 MNHEY, CDR2 SMNVEV (reference sequence). Trimming took 3 bases from V and 15 from J, leaving 12 bases between them. In DNA, the CDR3 is TGTGCCAGCAGTTTTATGGACGCCGGGTTCTTC. As protein: CASSFMDAGFF.

V gene TRBV27 combines with J gene TRBJ2-1; 7 nucleotides align to TRBD2. J lost 6 bases, V lost 5 bases, and 10 bases had no gene match. The germline V gene has CDR1 MNHEY and CDR2 SMNVEV (reference sequence). This CDR3 has 15 residues. DNA of the CDR3: TGTGCCAGCAGTCGTTGGGGGGGAGATAGCAATGAGCAGTTCTTC. The encoded protein is CASSRWGGDSNEQFF.

The chain is built from TRBV13 and TRBJ2-3; D is unclear. Germline V CDR1 and CDR2: PRHDT, FYEKMQ (reference sequence). CDR3 length: 16 amino acids. Trimming cost V 2 bases and J 0 bases, with 12 bases left between them. Here the CDR3 reads CASSLSSLTSTDTQYF. The CDR3 bases are TGTGCCAGCAGCTTATCTAGTCTAACTAGCACAGATACGCAGTATTTT.

As regards this clonotype: At one of its ends the junction is not consistent with the germline gene, which may arise from a read error. The chain's CDR3 is CASSHRQGTNAEAFF. CDR3 DNA sequence: TGCGCCAGCAGCCATCGACAGGGAACGAACGCTGAAGCTTTCTTT. The chain couples TRBV5-1 to TRBJ1-1, with 7 bases aligning to TRBD1. Germline V gives CDR1 SGHRS, CDR2 YFSETQ. The CDR3 sequence is 15 residues long.

This clonotype was recorded many times. This chain uses TRBV12-3 or TRBV12-4 with TRBJ1-2; D gene uncertain. The length of the CDR3 is 13 residues. The germline V and J ends were trimmed by 5 bases and 0 bases, with 7 bases remaining between them. The CDR3 is CASSPAPNYGYTF. The CDR3 nucleotides read TGTGCCAGCAGTCCTGCTCCTAACTATGGCTACACCTTC.

V usage is TRBV12-3 or TRBV12-4 and J usage is TRBJ2-5; D may be TRBD2 (5 bases). The CDR3 totals 13 residues. Trimming removed 5 bases at V and 3 bases at J, with 10 bases between. Here the CDR3 DNA reads TGTGCCAGCAGTACCTACGGGGAAGAGACCCAGTACTTC. Protein sequence: CASSTYGEETQYF.

This clonotype has a handful of counts. This rearrangement joins TRBV5-1 to TRBJ2-3; 8 nucleotides agree with TRBD2. CDR3 length: 14 amino acids. Germline CDR1 is SGHRS and CDR2 is YFSETQ. After removal of 4 bases from V and 4 bases from J, the junction contained 5 bases not matched to a gene. CDR3 amino acids: CASSRGGIADTQYF. The CDR3 DNA sequence: TGCGCCAGCAGCCGGGGGGGCATTGCAGATACGCAGTATTTT.

This clonotype has only a few counts. The gene calls are TRBV7-2 and TRBJ1-1, with D uncertain. The V end was cut by 0 bases, the J end by 7 bases, with 9 bases between. Germline-derived CDR1 and CDR2 are SGHTA and FQGNSA. The CDR3 consists of 13 residues. The CDR3 loop reads CASSLALRDEAFF. As DNA, the CDR3 is TGTGCCAGCAGCTTAGCGCTGAGGGATGAAGCTTTCTTT.

The J gene is TRBJ1-5, the V gene TRBV6-1, with a tentative D call TRBD1 (5 bases). The CDR3 is 14 residues long. The germline V gene has CDR1 MNHNS and CDR2 SASEGT. The ends were cut back, 6 bases at V and 9 bases at J, with 18 bases in the middle. In nucleotides, the CDR3 is TGTGCCAGCAGCCCCGGGGGAGATCCCCGGCCCCAGCATTTT. This sequence encodes CASSPGGDPRPQHF.

This clonotype was detected ten times or more. The chain links TRBV28 to TRBJ2-1; the D gene is possibly TRBD2 (6 bases). Deletions cut 6 bases from V and 5 bases from J, with 17 bases between. This CDR3 spans 15 amino acids. Per germline, CDR1 MDHEN and CDR2 SYDVKM. As DNA, the CDR3 is TGTGCCAGCAGCCCCACGGGGGATGAAAACAATGAGCAGTTCTTC. Amino acids: CASSPTGDENNEQFF.

The table lists this clonotype with a few counts. The J gene is TRBJ1-2, the V gene TRBV12-3 or TRBV12-4; 11 nucleotides match TRBD1. V lost 7 bases to trimming and J lost 4 bases; unmatched junction nucleotides: 8. The CDR3 is 15 residues long. CDR3 amino acids: CASTDRTGGPYGYTF. In DNA, the CDR3 is TGTGCCAGCACCGACCGGACAGGGGGCCCCTATGGCTACACCTTC.

This clonotype occurred many times. The rearrangement uses TRBV10-3 and TRBJ1-3, with D maybe TRBD1 (5 bases). Germline V gene data show CDR1 as ENHRY and CDR2 as SYGVKD. Trimming cost V 0 bases and J 0 bases, with 12 bases left between them. The CDR3 is 17 amino acids. CDR3 loop: CAISESADSHSGNTIYF. The CDR3 DNA is TGTGCCATCAGTGAGTCCGCCGACAGTCACTCTGGAAACACCATATATTTT.

The chain has TRBV27 and TRBJ1-5; 7 nucleotides agree with TRBD1. Germline CDR1 is MNHEY and CDR2 is SMNVEV (reference sequence). CDR3 size: 12 residues. The J segment lost 7 bases and the V segment lost 10 bases, leaving 7 bases of the junction unmatched. Here the CDR3 DNA reads TGTGCCAACGACAGGGTCGGGCAGCCCCAGCATTTT. It is translated as CANDRVGQPQHF.

This chain links TRBV20-1 with TRBJ2-1; 7 bases line up with TRBD1. The germline V gene encodes CDR1 DFQATT and CDR2 SNEGSKA (reference sequence). This CDR3 comprises 13 residues. After removal of 8 bases from V and 4 bases from J, the junction contained 8 bases not matched to a gene. The CDR3 here is CSIDRVGYNEQFF. The CDR3 DNA reads TGCAGTATTGACAGGGTTGGATACAATGAGCAGTTCTTC.

The V call is TRBV6-1, the J call TRBJ2-3, with D possibly TRBD2 on 6 matching bases. V was pared by 5 bases and J by 2 bases, with 11 bases between. CDR3 length equals 14 residues. Looked up from germline, CDR1 is MNHNS and CDR2 is SASEGT. The CDR3 here is CASSRDFTTDTQYF. For the CDR3, the DNA is TGTGCCAGCAGTCGGGACTTCACCACAGATACGCAGTATTTT.